This T cell receptor beta chain originates from a study of neurological immune-mediated disorders. This clonotype was recorded many times. At one boundary the junction diverges from the germline segment, which might be a read error. In germline, CDR1 is MDHEN, CDR2 SYDVKM. CDR3 size: 14 residues. The cDNA was synthesized by means of template-switch 5'RACE, which was carried out with 10-nucleotide random UMIs. MiXCR, applied by TCRdb to the 5' RACE reads, yields one record per CDR3 protein. The table lists about 79,000 distinct CDR3 sequences, 11% to 15% of them singletons. The clonotype comes from a woman aged 45 to 65 in good health. Specimen: PBMCs. V usage is TRBV28 and J usage is TRBJ2-3, with 8 bases aligning to TRBD1. The CDR3 here is CATHRQGPSQVPHF. CDR3 sequence (DNA): TGTGCCACCCACCGACAGGGGCCCTCCCAGGTCCCGCATTTT.